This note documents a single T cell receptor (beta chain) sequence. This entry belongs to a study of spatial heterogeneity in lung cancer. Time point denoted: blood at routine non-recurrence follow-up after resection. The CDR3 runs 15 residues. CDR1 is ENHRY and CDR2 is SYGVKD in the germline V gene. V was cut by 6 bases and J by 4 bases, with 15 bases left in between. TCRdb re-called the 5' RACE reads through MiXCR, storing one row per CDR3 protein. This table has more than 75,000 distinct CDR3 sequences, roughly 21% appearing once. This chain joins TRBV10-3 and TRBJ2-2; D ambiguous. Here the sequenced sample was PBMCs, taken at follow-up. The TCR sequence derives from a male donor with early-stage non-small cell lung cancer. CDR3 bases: TGTGCCATCAGCGAGACGAGTGGCATCACCGGGGAGCTGTTTTTT. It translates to CAISETSGITGELFF.